The clone carrying this T cell receptor (beta chain) was seen many times. Antigen: not known. Previously, flow cytometry had revealed CD8+CD57+ cell expansion in the patients chosen for sequencing. Severe acquired aplastic anemia was the diagnosis recorded for all patients. Genomic DNA templated the TCR beta VDJ and CDR3 profiling. TCRdb itself ran the reads through MiXCR, one entry per CDR3 protein. The sample contains around 200,000 distinct CDR3 sequences, 48% of which appear only once. The germline V gene encodes CDR1 MGHDK and CDR2 SYGVNS. Between the trimmed V and J ends, which lost 4 bases and 6 bases, there was a span of 11 bases. CDR3 length equals 13 residues. These data come from a study of CD8+CD57+ T cells in acquired aplastic anemia. About the study: Across the sorted CD4+ and CD8+ cells, DNA amounts averaged 3.2 ug. Study findings and constraints: In common between the patients and the controls were around 30 CD8+ CDR3 sequences.

The chain couples TRBV25-1 to TRBJ2-3; perhaps TRBD2 as D (6 bases). The source is a human donor with aplastic anemia. The sample consisted of sorted CD4+, CD8+, or CD8+CD57+ T cells (not recorded which) from PBMCs. In DNA, the CDR3 is TGTGCCAGCAGTGCGCCGGAGGGGGATACGCAGTATTTT. Residues: CASSAPEGDTQYF.